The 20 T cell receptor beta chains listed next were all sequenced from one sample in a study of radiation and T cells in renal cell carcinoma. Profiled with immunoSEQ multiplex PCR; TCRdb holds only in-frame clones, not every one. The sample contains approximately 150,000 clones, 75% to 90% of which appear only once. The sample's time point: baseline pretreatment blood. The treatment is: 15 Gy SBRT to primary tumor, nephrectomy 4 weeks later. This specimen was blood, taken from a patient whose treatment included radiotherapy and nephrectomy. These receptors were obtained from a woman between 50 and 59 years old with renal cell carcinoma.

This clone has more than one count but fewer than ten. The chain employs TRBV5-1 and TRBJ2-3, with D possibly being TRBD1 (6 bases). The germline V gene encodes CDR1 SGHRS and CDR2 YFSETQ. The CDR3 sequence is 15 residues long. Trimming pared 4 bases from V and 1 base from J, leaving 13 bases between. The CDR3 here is CASSVTGDRTDTQYF. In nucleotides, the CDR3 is TGCGCCAGCAGCGTGACAGGAGATCGCACAGATACGCAGTATTTT.

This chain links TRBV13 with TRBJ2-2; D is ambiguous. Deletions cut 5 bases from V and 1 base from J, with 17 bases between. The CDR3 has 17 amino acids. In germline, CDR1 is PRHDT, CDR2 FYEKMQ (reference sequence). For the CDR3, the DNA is TGTGCCAGCAGCACATTGTTAAGGCTGAGGAACACCGGGGAGCTGTTTTTT. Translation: CASSTLLRLRNTGELFF.

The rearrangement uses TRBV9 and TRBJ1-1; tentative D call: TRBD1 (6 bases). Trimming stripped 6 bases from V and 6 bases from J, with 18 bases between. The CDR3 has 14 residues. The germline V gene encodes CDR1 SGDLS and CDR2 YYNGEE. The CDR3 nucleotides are TGTGCCAGCACCTCCTACAGGGAGGGGGCTGAAGCTTTCTTT. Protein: CASTSYREGAEAFF.

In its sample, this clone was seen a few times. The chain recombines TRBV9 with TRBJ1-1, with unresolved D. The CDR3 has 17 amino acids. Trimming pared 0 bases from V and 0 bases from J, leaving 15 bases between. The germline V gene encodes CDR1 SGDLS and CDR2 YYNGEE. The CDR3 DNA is TGTGCCAGCAGCGTAGATGGGTCTTTAGCAATGAACACTGAAGCTTTCTTT. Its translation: CASSVDGSLAMNTEAFF.

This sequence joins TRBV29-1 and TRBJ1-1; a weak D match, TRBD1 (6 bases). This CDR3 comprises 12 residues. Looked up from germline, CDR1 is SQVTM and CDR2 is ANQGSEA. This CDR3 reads CSGGSRNTEAFF. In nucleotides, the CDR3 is TGCAGTGGGGGCTCAAGGAACACTGAAGCTTTCTTT.

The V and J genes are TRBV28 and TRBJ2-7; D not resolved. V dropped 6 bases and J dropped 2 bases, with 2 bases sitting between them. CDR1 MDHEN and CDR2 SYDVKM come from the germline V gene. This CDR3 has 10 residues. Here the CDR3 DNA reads TGTGCCAGCAGCGCCTACGAGCAGTACTTC. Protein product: CASSAYEQYF.

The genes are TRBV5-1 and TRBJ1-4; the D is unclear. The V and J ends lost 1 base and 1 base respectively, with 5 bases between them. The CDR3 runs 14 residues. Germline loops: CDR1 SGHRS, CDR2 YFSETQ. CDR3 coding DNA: TGCGCCAGCAGCTTGTCGGGAACTAATGAAAAACTGTTTTTT. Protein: CASSLSGTNEKLFF.

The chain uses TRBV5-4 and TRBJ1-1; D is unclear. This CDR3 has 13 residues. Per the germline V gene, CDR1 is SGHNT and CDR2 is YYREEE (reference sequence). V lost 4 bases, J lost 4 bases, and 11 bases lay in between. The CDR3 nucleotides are TGTGCCAGCAGCCGTAACTTGGCCACTGAAGCTTTCTTT. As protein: CASSRNLATEAFF.

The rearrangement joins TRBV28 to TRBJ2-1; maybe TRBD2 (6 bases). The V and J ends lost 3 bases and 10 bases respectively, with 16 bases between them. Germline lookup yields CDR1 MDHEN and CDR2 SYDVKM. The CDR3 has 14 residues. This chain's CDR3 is CASSLARETREQFF. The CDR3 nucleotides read TGTGCCAGCAGTTTGGCTCGGGAGACCCGCGAGCAGTTCTTC.

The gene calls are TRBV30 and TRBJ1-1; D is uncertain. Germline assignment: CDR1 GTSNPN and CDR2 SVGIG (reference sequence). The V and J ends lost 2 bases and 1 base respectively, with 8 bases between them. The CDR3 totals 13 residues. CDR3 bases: TGTGCCTGGAGTTATAACAGGAACACTGAAGCTTTCTTT. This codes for CAWSYNRNTEAFF.

CDR3 protein: CASSVDQYNEQFF. CDR3 DNA: TGCGCCAGCAGCGTGGATCAATACAATGAGCAGTTCTTC. The rearrangement links TRBV10-1 to TRBJ2-1; no clear D. Trimming took 6 bases from V and 4 from J, leaving 10 bases between them. The CDR3 is 13 amino acids. The germline gives CDR1 WNHNN, CDR2 SYGVQD (reference sequence).

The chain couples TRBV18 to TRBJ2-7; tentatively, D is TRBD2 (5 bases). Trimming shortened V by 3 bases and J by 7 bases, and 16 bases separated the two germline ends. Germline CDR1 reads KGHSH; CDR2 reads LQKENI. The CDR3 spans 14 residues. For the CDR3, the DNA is TGTGCCAGCTCACCGGGCCCCGGGGTAATAGAGCAGTACTTC. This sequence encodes CASSPGPGVIEQYF.

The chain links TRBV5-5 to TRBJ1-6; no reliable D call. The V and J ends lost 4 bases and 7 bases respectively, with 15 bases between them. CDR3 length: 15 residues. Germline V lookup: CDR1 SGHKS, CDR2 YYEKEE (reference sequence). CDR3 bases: TGTGCCAGCAGCCTGTCACCGACGAGAAATTCACCCCTCCACTTT. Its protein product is CASSLSPTRNSPLHF.

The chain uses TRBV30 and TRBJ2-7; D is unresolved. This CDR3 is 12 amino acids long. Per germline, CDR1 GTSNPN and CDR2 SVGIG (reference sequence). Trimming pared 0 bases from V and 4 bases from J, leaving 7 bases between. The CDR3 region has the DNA TGTGCCTGGAGTGTATGGGGTTACGAGCAGTACTTC. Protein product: CAWSVWGYEQYF.

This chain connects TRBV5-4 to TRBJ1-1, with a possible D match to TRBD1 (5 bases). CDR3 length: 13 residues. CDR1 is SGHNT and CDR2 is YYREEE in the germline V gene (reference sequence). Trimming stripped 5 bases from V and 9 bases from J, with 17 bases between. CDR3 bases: TGTGCCAGCAGTCACAGGAAAGTAACCAAAGCTTTCTTT. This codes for CASSHRKVTKAFF.

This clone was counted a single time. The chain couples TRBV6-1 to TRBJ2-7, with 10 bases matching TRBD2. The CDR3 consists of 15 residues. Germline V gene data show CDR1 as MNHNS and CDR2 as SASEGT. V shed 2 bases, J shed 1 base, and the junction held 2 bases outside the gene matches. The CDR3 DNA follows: TGTGCCAGCAGTGAACAGGGACTAGCGTCCTACGAGCAGTACTTC. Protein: CASSEQGLASYEQYF.

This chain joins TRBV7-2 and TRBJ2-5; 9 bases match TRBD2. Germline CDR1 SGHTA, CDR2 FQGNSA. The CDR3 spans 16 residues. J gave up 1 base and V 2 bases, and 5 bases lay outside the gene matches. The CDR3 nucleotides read TGTGCCAGCAGCTTAACCCTGACTAGCGGCCAAGAGACCCAGTACTTC. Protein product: CASSLTLTSGQETQYF.

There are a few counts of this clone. The CDR3 DNA reads TGCGCCAGCAGTGAGTCGCCGGGGCTTGGCTCACCCCTCCACTTT. This codes for CASSESPGLGSPLHF. The J gene is TRBJ1-6, the V gene TRBV10-1; tentatively, D is TRBD1 (5 bases). CDR1 is WNHNN and CDR2 is SYGVQD in the germline V gene (reference sequence). The CDR3 sequence is 15 residues long. The V end lost 0 bases, the J end lost 10 bases, and 13 bases lay between the germline ends.

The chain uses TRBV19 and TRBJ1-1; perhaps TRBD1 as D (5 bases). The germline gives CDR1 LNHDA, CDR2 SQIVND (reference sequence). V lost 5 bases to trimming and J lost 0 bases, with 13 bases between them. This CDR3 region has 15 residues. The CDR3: CASSFPRVVNTEAFF. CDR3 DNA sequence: TGTGCCAGTAGTTTCCCCAGGGTGGTGAACACTGAAGCTTTCTTT.

The CDR3 reads CASSPPDRGMTQYF. For the CDR3, the DNA is TGTGCCAGCAGTCCCCCGGACAGGGGGATGACCCAGTACTTC. This chain links TRBV28 with TRBJ2-5; 10 nucleotides line up with TRBD1. CDR1 and CDR2 from the germline V gene are MDHEN and SYDVKM. This CDR3 comprises 14 residues. Unmatched junction bases numbered 7, after V lost 5 bases and J lost 7 bases. The complete variable domain, with remaining parts taken from reference TRBV28 and TRBJ2-5, reads DVKVTQSSRYLVKRTGEKVFLECVQDMDHENMFWYRQDPGLGLRLIYFSYDVKMKEKGDIPEGYSVSREKKERFSLILESASTNQTSMYLCASSPPDRGMTQYFGPGTRLLVL.